One sample yielded the 3 T cell receptor delta chains listed below, sequenced in a study of γδ T cells in repeated Plasmodium falciparum infection. TCRdb reprocessed the multiplex PCR reads using CATT. This sample has 80,000 to 95,000 delta-chain clones, with almost 1.5% found just once. Gammadelta T cells were flow-sorted from PBMC into Vgamma9/Vdelta2+ and Vdelta2-negative populations for bulk analysis. The sample taken for sequencing was gamma-delta T cells from blood. The receptors were sampled from a pool of human donors (malaria-infected and uninfected, not separated).

Points on this clone: This DNA translates differently at residue 9 from the TCRdb protein, which is that of a much larger clone; a read error is likely, and the protein shown is the DNA's own translation. This chain's CDR3 is CALGDRRCELIF. The CDR3 region has the DNA TGTGCTCTTGGGGATCGCCGGTGTGAACTCATCTTT. The rearrangement links TRDV1 to TRDJ1, with unresolved D. Assignment of the J gene here rests on matching the DNA to germline, because TCRdb gives none. Trimming removed 3 bases at V and 9 bases at J, with 11 bases between. The V gene's germline CDR1 is TSWWSYY and CDR2 QGS. This CDR3 region has 12 residues.

This clone was seen more than once but under ten times. For this DNA, TCRdb reports the protein of a much larger clone, which diverges at residue 3, most likely from a read error; the protein presented here is translated directly from the DNA. The J gene is TRDJ1, the V gene TRDV1; tentatively, D is TRDD2 (6 bases). The germline V gene encodes CDR1 TSWWSYY and CDR2 QGS. The CDR3 totals 19 residues. DNA for the CDR3: TGTGCTCATGGGGAACCCTCCTACCTTGGGGTTTCGTACACCGATAAACTCATCTTT. This translates into CAHGEPSYLGVSYTDKLIF.

In regard to this clone: This probably arose from a read error, given a far larger clone one base away. The sample holds other DNA sequences that translate to the same CDR3. The J gene is TRDJ1, the V gene TRDV2, with TRDD3 matching 8 bases. After removal of 0 bases from V and 1 base from J, the junction contained 21 bases not matched to a gene. The CDR3 loop spans 21 amino acids. Germline CDR1 GEAIGNYY, CDR2 EKD. The CDR3 region has the DNA TGTGCCTGTGACACCGTCCCCGGTGCTGGGGGAGGAACGGGTAGCACCGATAAACTCATCTTT. Its translation: CACDTVPGAGGGTGSTDKLIF.